This T cell receptor (beta chain) was sequenced in a study of cytomegalovirus exposure and HLA in healthy donors. Germline V gene data show CDR1 as MNHNS and CDR2 as SASEGT. The CDR3 loop spans 17 amino acids. V lost 4 bases and J lost 2; bases outside the gene matches: 6. This clone was observed a few times. Its target is unknown. Overall study findings and caveats: When a later analysis compared HLA-associated TCR beta chains with equally common others, the HLA-associated chains turned out to be more clonally expanded and to have lower generation probabilities. In vitro assays verified that a few CMV-associated chains recognized CMV antigens specifically.

Healthy individuals who donated bone marrow served as the donors. 13 Jbeta primers and 60 Vbeta primers were used for the PCR. Clones were read by immunoSEQ multiplex PCR, and TCRdb kept only the in-frame ones, dropping some. Here the sample spans some 100,000 clones, about 72% being singletons. The rearrangement joins TRBV6-1 to TRBJ1-5; 12 bases align to TRBD1. The TCR originated in a man between 45 and 60 years old in good health and CMV-seropositive. Sequenced: PBMCs. The CDR3 loop reads CASSAGTGGLGNQPQHF. CDR3 coding DNA: TGTGCCAGCAGTGCCGGGACAGGGGGCTTGGGCAATCAGCCCCAGCATTTT.